This T cell receptor (beta chain) was found in a study of T cell changes during pregnancy in multiple sclerosis. Data came from immunoSEQ multiplex PCR; TCRdb stores just in-frame clones and leaves some out. The table records 60,000 to 75,000 clones, approximately 94% of them present only once. Germline values: CDR1 SEHNR, CDR2 FQNEAQ (reference sequence). V was shortened by 5 bases and J by 8 bases, with 12 bases between the two germline ends. The CDR3 has 12 amino acids. The receptor was derived from a female donor with multiple sclerosis, enrolled in a pregnancy study. This specimen was CD8+ T cells from peripheral blood mononuclear cells, taken in the second trimester of pregnancy. V gene TRBV7-9 combines with J gene TRBJ1-2; weak D call: TRBD1 (5 bases). For the CDR3, the DNA is TGTGCCAGCAGCCTACCGGGGGAAGGCTACACCTTC. The encoded protein is CASSLPGEGYTF.